The 2 T cell receptor beta chains below all came from one sample that was sequenced in a study of identical twins. TCRdb reprocessed the 5' RACE reads via MiXCR and lists one record per CDR3 protein. The table records roughly 1.6 million distinct CDR3 sequences, around 29% of them present only once. Sequenced input: cord blood. Source of these receptors: a newborn girl in good health.

The V and J genes are TRBV6-1 and TRBJ1-1, with D hard to call. The CDR3 is made up of 15 amino acids. Trimming stripped 1 base from V and 0 bases from J, with 9 bases between. Germline V lookup: CDR1 MNHNS, CDR2 SASEGT. CDR3 coding DNA: TGTGCCAGCAGTGAAGGGATAGGGTTGAACACTGAAGCTTTCTTT. It codes for CASSEGIGLNTEAFF.

This clonotype turned up a few times. This sequence joins TRBV28 and TRBJ1-6; D uncertain. V was shortened by 4 bases and J by 4 bases, with 8 bases between the two germline ends. The germline V gene has CDR1 MDHEN and CDR2 SYDVKM. This CDR3 is 14 amino acids long. The DNA for the CDR3 is TGTGCCAGCAGTTCGTCCGATTATAATTCACCCCTCCACTTT. Translating it yields CASSSSDYNSPLHF.